The clone carrying this T cell receptor beta chain has at least ten counts. Its antigen is currently unknown. Those patients with uncontrolled infection, other autoimmune disease, pregnancy or lactation were excluded. Out of approximately 10 ml of fresh peripheral blood came the PBMCs. Germline V gene sequence: CDR1 MNHEY, CDR2 SMNVEV (reference sequence). V lost 3 bases, J lost 0 bases, and 12 bases lay in between. This CDR3 spans 15 amino acids. This entry comes from a study of T cells in Graves' hyperthyroidism and ophthalmopathy. Across the study: Initial diagnosis, before any treatment, was when peripheral blood was collected. Study results and caveats: Within blood appeared most thyroid clonotypes that had expanded above 0.001.

It was RNA transcripts that yielded the amplified TCR beta CDR3 regions. The TCR CDR3 was amplified in a first-round RT-PCR using the HTBI primer set. Each CDR3 protein gets one entry after TCRdb re-called the multiplex PCR reads with MiXCR. The sample holds roughly 380,000 distinct CDR3 sequences, around 18% seen once. The sequencing input was blood. This receptor was identified in a woman aged 40-49 years with Graves' ophthalmopathy. The rearrangement joins TRBV27 to TRBJ2-7; D may be TRBD2 (6 bases). As DNA, the CDR3 is TGTGCCAGCAGTTTCGGGCGGGGAAGCTCCTACGAGCAGTACTTC. Translating it yields CASSFGRGSSYEQYF.